The 22 T cell receptor beta chains below all came from one sample that was sequenced in a study of T cells after yellow fever vaccination. TCRdb called the 5' RACE reads again in MiXCR, with one record for every CDR3 protein. In the table there are approximately 300,000 distinct CDR3 sequences, 6.5% to 8.5% of which are singletons. The sample here was PBMCs, taken approximately 47 days after the first yellow fever vaccination. The origin of the receptors is a man between 18 and 29 years old who received the YFV17D yellow fever vaccine.

The table lists this clonotype with a few counts. For the CDR3, the DNA is TGTGCCAGCAGCTTCACAGGAGTGATGAACACTGAAGCTTTCTTT. Its translation is CASSFTGVMNTEAFF. This rearrangement joins TRBV7-2 to TRBJ1-1, with D tentatively TRBD1 (5 bases). V was trimmed by 3 bases and J by 0 bases, leaving 11 bases between them. CDR1 is SGHTA and CDR2 is FQGNSA in the germline V gene. The CDR3 runs 15 residues.

V and J are TRBV19 and TRBJ2-1; the match to TRBD2 covers 12 bases. V was pared by 10 bases and J by 4 bases, with 8 bases of the junction left unmatched. This CDR3 has 15 amino acids. The V gene's germline CDR1 is LNHDA and CDR2 SQIVND (reference sequence). The chain's CDR3 is CATQLLAGGYNEQFF. CDR3 DNA sequence: TGTGCCACTCAACTCCTAGCGGGGGGGTACAATGAGCAGTTCTTC.

This clonotype was recorded a few times. The chain couples TRBV20-1 to TRBJ1-1; no clear D. This CDR3 region has 13 residues. Trimming pared 5 bases from V and 1 base from J, leaving 11 bases between. In germline, CDR1 is DFQATT, CDR2 SNEGSKA (reference sequence). The CDR3: CSAQPSGNTEAFF. CDR3 sequence (DNA): TGCAGTGCTCAGCCCTCGGGGAACACTGAAGCTTTCTTT.

This clonotype was seen a few times. The V call is TRBV7-6, the J call TRBJ2-1, with D perhaps assigned TRBD1 or TRBD2 (5 bases each). This CDR3 comprises 15 residues. The germline CDR1 and CDR2 sequences are SGHVS and FNYEAQ. Trimming took off 3 bases at V and 2 bases at J, with 11 bases between the two ends. CDR3 sequence: CASSFDGGPYNEQFF. CDR3 nucleotides: TGTGCCAGCAGCTTCGATGGGGGTCCCTACAATGAGCAGTTCTTC. Combining the CDR3 with reference TRBV7-6 and TRBJ2-1 gives the whole variable domain GAGVSQSPRYKVTKRGQDVALRCDPISGHVSLYWYRQALGQGPEFLTYFNYEAQQDKSGLPNDRFSAERPEGSISTLTIQRTEQRDSAMYRCASSFDGGPYNEQFFGPGTRLTVL.

This clonotype was observed a few times. The chain combines TRBV15 with TRBJ2-5; possibly TRBD2 for D (5 bases). This CDR3 is built from 14 residues. Germline V gives CDR1 LNHNV, CDR2 YYDKDF (reference sequence). Deletions cut 5 bases from V and 1 base from J, with 11 bases between. Here the CDR3 DNA reads TGTGCCACCAGCCGCGGGTCCGTCCAAGAGACCCAGTACTTC. This encodes CATSRGSVQETQYF.

This chain joins TRBV24-1 and TRBJ2-2; D not certain. There are 13 residues in the CDR3. Germline lookup yields CDR1 KGHDR and CDR2 SFDVKD. V lost 7 bases and J 4 bases, leaving 9 bases between the germline ends. The CDR3 is CATRGSSTGELFF. The CDR3 DNA reads TGTGCCACCAGGGGTTCGAGCACCGGGGAGCTGTTTTTT.

This clonotype was found a few times. The CDR3 DNA sequence: TGTGCCAGCAGTCGATCGGGACAGCCGTCCTACGAGCAGTACTTC. Translated: CASSRSGQPSYEQYF. The V call is TRBV6-1, the J call TRBJ2-7; 7 nucleotides line up with TRBD1. Germline values: CDR1 MNHNS, CDR2 SASEGT. The length of the CDR3 is 15 residues. With 5 bases clipped from V and 1 base from J, the junction kept 8 bases outside the gene matches.

V usage is TRBV28 and J usage is TRBJ2-7; tentative D call: TRBD2 (7 bases). The CDR3 covers 14 residues. Per germline, CDR1 MDHEN and CDR2 SYDVKM. Trimming stripped 3 bases from V and 3 bases from J, with 12 bases between. The CDR3 DNA follows: TGTGCCAGCAGTTTGGGGGGGGCAGGCTACGAGCAGTACGTC. This codes for CASSLGGAGYEQYV.

The chain is built from TRBV5-6 and TRBJ1-5; 8 nucleotides agree with TRBD1. The CDR3 length is 16 residues. Trimming removed 0 bases from V and 4 bases from J; junction bases left unmatched: 6. Germline V gene lookup returns CDR1 SGHDT and CDR2 YYEEEE. This CDR3 is CASSLAGQVRNQPQHF. As DNA, the CDR3 is TGTGCCAGCAGCTTGGCGGGACAGGTCCGAAATCAGCCCCAGCATTTT. The complete variable domain, with remaining parts taken from reference TRBV5-6 and TRBJ1-5, reads DAGVTQSPTHLIKTRGQQVTLRCSPKSGHDTVSWYQQALGQGPQFIFQYYEEEERQRGNFPDRFSGHQFPNYSSELNVNALLLGDSALYLCASSLAGQVRNQPQHFGDGTRLSIL.

In this sample, this clonotype turned up a few times. The chain combines TRBV12-3 or TRBV12-4 with TRBJ1-2; D is perhaps TRBD1 (5 bases). The V and J ends lost 1 base and 6 bases respectively, with 6 bases between them. This CDR3 spans 12 amino acids. CDR3 bases: TGTGCCAGCAGTTTAGGGGGCCATGGCTACACCTTC. Its translation: CASSLGGHGYTF.

The chain links TRBV7-9 to TRBJ2-2; 7 nucleotides match TRBD2. Germline V gene lookup returns CDR1 SEHNR and CDR2 FQNEAQ (reference sequence). This CDR3 is built from 12 residues. Unmatched junction bases numbered 2, after V lost 6 bases and J lost 7 bases. The CDR3 region is CASSREVGELFF. Written as DNA, the CDR3 is TGTGCCAGCAGTCGGGAGGTCGGGGAGCTGTTTTTT. Combining the CDR3 with reference TRBV7-9 and TRBJ2-2 gives the whole variable domain DTGVSQNPRHKITKRGQNVTFRCDPISEHNRLYWYRQTLGQGPEFLTYFQNEAQLEKSRLLSDRFSAERPKGSFSTLEIQRTEQGDSAMYLCASSREVGELFFGEGSRLTVL.

This clonotype was detected ten times or more. This chain joins TRBV20-1 and TRBJ2-7; tentative D call: TRBD1 (6 bases). Trimming cost V 4 bases and J 1 base, with 8 bases left between them. CDR1 is DFQATT, CDR2 SNEGSKA, per germline (reference sequence). The length of the CDR3 is 12 residues. The CDR3 DNA is TGCAGTGCTACCGGACAGTCCTACGAGCAGTACTTC. Its translation: CSATGQSYEQYF.

This clonotype was detected ten times or more. The V call is TRBV6-2 or TRBV6-3, the J call TRBJ2-3; TRBD2 aligns across 9 bases. The CDR3 runs 17 residues. V lost 6 bases to trimming and J lost 2 bases; unmatched junction nucleotides: 12. CDR1 MNHEY and CDR2 SVGEGT come from the germline V gene. The CDR3 loop reads CASSQETRGGVTDTQYF. The CDR3 region has the DNA TGTGCCAGCAGCCAGGAGACGCGGGGGGGCGTCACAGATACGCAGTATTTT.

The CDR3, as DNA: TGCGCCAGCAGTCCGGGTACAGCTCAAAACACCGGGGAGCTGTTTTTT. It is translated as CASSPGTAQNTGELFF. This chain joins TRBV10-1 and TRBJ2-2; unclear D gene. The CDR3 has 16 amino acids. Trimming took off 5 bases at V and 2 bases at J, with 15 bases between the two ends. The germline gives CDR1 WNHNN, CDR2 SYGVQD (reference sequence).

This clonotype appeared a few times. The chain recombines TRBV12-3 or TRBV12-4 with TRBJ2-1; no clear D gene. There are 13 residues in the CDR3. Deletions cut 5 bases from V and 7 bases from J, with 12 bases between. The CDR3 is CASSTQGRNEQFF. Written as DNA, the CDR3 is TGTGCCAGCAGTACACAAGGCCGAAATGAGCAGTTCTTC.

The chain is built from TRBV20-1 and TRBJ2-7, with D unclear. This CDR3 is built from 9 residues. Trimming pared 3 bases from V and 5 bases from J, leaving 2 bases between. Germline CDR1 and CDR2: DFQATT and SNEGSKA (reference sequence). The CDR3 DNA reads as TGCAGTGCTAGTGACGAGCAGTACGTC. Translation: CSASDEQYV.

This clonotype has just a few counts. This rearrangement joins TRBV18 to TRBJ2-7, with a weak D call TRBD1 (6 bases). Trimming pared 3 bases from V and 1 base from J, leaving 13 bases between. In germline, CDR1 is KGHSH, CDR2 LQKENI. This CDR3 has 15 amino acids. The CDR3 coding sequence is TGTGCCAGCTCACCTTCCCAAGGACAGTCCTACGAGCAGTACTTC. Amino acids: CASSPSQGQSYEQYF. Together with reference TRBV18 and TRBJ2-7, the CDR3 gives the full variable domain: NAGVMQNPRHLVRRRGQEARLRCSPMKGHSHVYWYRQLPEEGLKFMVYLQKENIIDESGMPKERFSAEFPKEGPSILRIQQVVRGDSAAYFCASSPSQGQSYEQYFGPGTRLTVT.

This clonotype has a count of ten or more. This chain links TRBV5-1 with TRBJ2-2; 9 nucleotides agree with TRBD1. Germline trimming cut 4 bases from V and 6 bases from J; bases unmatched to any gene: 10. The length of the CDR3 is 16 residues. CDR1 is SGHRS and CDR2 is YFSETQ in the germline V gene. CDR3 coding DNA: TGCGCCAGCAGCAATTTCCGGGACAGGGCCGCCGGGGAGCTGTTTTTT. Protein product: CASSNFRDRAAGELFF.

This sequence joins TRBV5-5 and TRBJ2-1; no definite D call. The V end was cut by 9 bases, the J end by 5 bases, with 18 bases between. Germline CDR1 reads SGHKS; CDR2 reads YYEKEE (reference sequence). The CDR3 length is 14 residues. The CDR3 bases are TGTGCCATCGGCCCCGGGCGACGGCACAATGAGCAGTTCTTC. As protein: CAIGPGRRHNEQFF.

In its sample, this clonotype was seen many times. The chain employs TRBV19 and TRBJ1-5; D gene ambiguous. Germline V gene lookup returns CDR1 LNHDA and CDR2 SQIVND (reference sequence). The CDR3 totals 15 residues. V dropped 5 bases and J dropped 0 bases, with 11 bases sitting between them. The CDR3 loop reads CASSPGSYSNQPQHF. DNA of the CDR3: TGTGCCAGTAGTCCAGGCAGTTATAGCAATCAGCCCCAGCATTTT.

This clonotype was detected ten times or more. The chain carries TRBV12-3 or TRBV12-4 and TRBJ2-3; TRBD2 agrees at 10 bases. This CDR3 has 17 residues. V shed 6 bases, J shed 0 bases, and the junction held 9 bases outside the gene matches. As DNA, the CDR3 is TGTGCCAGCAGGCTAAGCGGGGGGGCCATGAGCACAGATACGCAGTATTTT. Protein product: CASRLSGGAMSTDTQYF.

This clonotype was counted a few times. The chain links TRBV7-2 to TRBJ1-3; D not resolved. The CDR3 is made up of 14 amino acids. The germline V gene has CDR1 SGHTA and CDR2 FQGNSA. The V end lost 1 base, the J end lost 4 bases, and 8 bases lay between the germline ends. CDR3 coding DNA: TGTGCCAGCAGCTTAGAGTACCGCGGAAACACCATATATTTT. Residues: CASSLEYRGNTIYF.